Listed below are T cell receptor beta chains from one sample, sequenced in a study of T cells in Graves' hyperthyroidism and ophthalmopathy. Each CDR3 protein gets one entry after TCRdb re-called the multiplex PCR reads with MiXCR. This sample has under 450,000 distinct CDR3 sequences, with about 17% found just once. Sequenced input: blood. These receptors all come from a woman aged 25-40 years with Graves' hyperthyroidism that later progressed to Graves' ophthalmopathy. The CDR3 runs from the conserved cysteine through the conserved F or W. The order of the fields is clone size, D gene, CDR3 length, J gene, V gene, CDR3 DNA, CDR3 protein. The D gene is left open where the match is weak. Clone size, where shown, is once, few, many, or a class for clones that have expanded.

size: many; D: .; length: 17; J: TRBJ1-6; V: TRBV11-2; DNA: TGTGCCAGCAGCCCAGGCCGCGGGACCGAAGATAATTCACCCCTCCACTTT; CDR3: CASSPGRGTEDNSPLHF
size: .; D: TRBD2; length: 17; J: TRBJ2-7; V: TRBV4-2; DNA: TGTGCCAGCAGCCAAGTAGGCTCTAGCGGGGCCACCTACGAGCAGTACTTC; CDR3: CASSQVGSSGATYEQYF
size: many; D: .; length: 14; J: TRBJ2-1; V: TRBV5-6; DNA: TGTGCCAGCAACACAATGGAGGCCTACAATGAGCAGTTCTTC; CDR3: CASNTMEAYNEQFF
size: .; D: TRBD1; length: 14; J: TRBJ2-2; V: TRBV7-9; DNA: TGTGCCAGCAGCACACAGGGGGCTAGCGGGGAGCTGTTTTTT; CDR3: CASSTQGASGELFF
size: many; D: .; length: 15; J: TRBJ1-5; V: TRBV10-3; DNA: TGTGCCATCAGTGACGAGGGGTTTAGCAATCAGCCCCAGCATTTT; CDR3: CAISDEGFSNQPQHF
size: few; D: .; length: 10; J: TRBJ1-1; V: TRBV29-1; DNA: TGCAGCGTTGAGGAGGTTTGGGCTTTCTTT; CDR3: CSVEEVWAFF
size: few; D: .; length: 14; J: TRBJ2-7; V: TRBV6-1; DNA: TGTGCCAGCAGCTTGGACCCCCGGGACTACGAGCAGTACTTC; CDR3: CASSLDPRDYEQYF
size: .; D: .; length: 16; J: TRBJ2-3; V: TRBV5-1; DNA: TGCGCCAGCAGCTTGACCTACAGGAAAAACACAGATACGCAGTATTTT; CDR3: CASSLTYRKNTDTQYF
size: many; D: .; length: 12; J: TRBJ2-7; V: TRBV12-3/TRBV12-4; DNA: TGTGCCAGCAGTCGTGGGGTCGACGAGCAGTACTTC; CDR3: CASSRGVDEQYF
size: many; D: .; length: 17; J: TRBJ2-5; V: TRBV7-9; DNA: TGTGCCAGCAGCCCGCCGGGTGGGCCAGGGGTGAGAGAGACCCAGTACTTC; CDR3: CASSPPGGPGVRETQYF
size: .; D: .; length: 13; J: TRBJ2-3; V: TRBV4-1; DNA: TGCGCCAGCTTACATACGGGGACAGATACGCAGTATTTT; CDR3: CASLHTGTDTQYF
size: few; D: TRBD1; length: 15; J: TRBJ1-1; V: TRBV6-1; DNA: TGTGCCAGCAGTTTTTACCCCGGGACAGGGGATGAAGCTTTCTTT; CDR3: CASSFYPGTGDEAFF
size: .; D: .; length: 12; J: TRBJ1-2; V: TRBV20-1; DNA: TGCAGTGCTAGCGGGGGTTCCTATGGCTACACCTTC; CDR3: CSASGGSYGYTF
size: many; D: .; length: 14; J: TRBJ2-5; V: TRBV28; DNA: TGTGCCAGCAGTCCGCCAGGCCCCCAAGAGACCCAGTACTTC; CDR3: CASSPPGPQETQYF
size: few; D: .; length: 12; J: TRBJ2-7; V: TRBV20-1; DNA: TGCAGTGCTACCGGACTTCTCGTCGAGCAGTACTTC; CDR3: CSATGLLVEQYF
size: few; D: TRBD1; length: 16; J: TRBJ1-2; V: TRBV6-6; DNA: TGTGCCAGCAGTTACTTCGCGGGCAGGGGGGGCTATGGCTACACCTTC; CDR3: CASSYFAGRGGYGYTF
size: few; D: .; length: 14; J: TRBJ2-3; V: TRBV4-1; DNA: TGCGCCAGCAGCCATAGTGGGAGACGTAATACGCAGTATTTT; CDR3: CASSHSGRRNTQYF
size: many; D: TRBD2; length: 16; J: TRBJ2-2; V: TRBV6-2/TRBV6-3; DNA: TGTGCCAGCAGTTCTAGCGGGAGATGGAGCACCGGGGAGCTGTTTTTT; CDR3: CASSSSGRWSTGELFF
size: .; D: .; length: 15; J: TRBJ2-3; V: TRBV7-2; DNA: TGTGCCAGCAGCTTTAGCAGTACTGGGTCGGCTACGCAGTATTTT; CDR3: CASSFSSTGSATQYF
size: few; D: TRBD1; length: 12; J: TRBJ2-5; V: TRBV7-9; DNA: TGTGCCAGCAGAAGGGACAGAGAGACCCAGTACTTC; CDR3: CASRRDRETQYF
size: many; D: TRBD2; length: 15; J: TRBJ2-1; V: TRBV27; DNA: TGTGCCAGCAGTTTACTAGCGGGATCCTACAATGAGCAGTTCTTC; CDR3: CASSLLAGSYNEQFF
size: .; D: .; length: 15; J: TRBJ1-1; V: TRBV2; DNA: TGTGCCAGCAGTTTTGACGTAGGTGGAAACACTGAAGCTTTCTTT; CDR3: CASSFDVGGNTEAFF
size: many; D: TRBD1; length: 17; J: TRBJ1-2; V: TRBV27; DNA: TGTGCCAGCAGTTTATCCGGACAGGCGATACCTAACTATGGCTACACCTTC; CDR3: CASSLSGQAIPNYGYTF
size: many; D: TRBD1; length: 18; J: TRBJ2-6; V: TRBV18; DNA: TGTGCCAGCTCACCATTCCCCGGGACAGGTTCTGGGGCCAACGTCCTGACTTTC; CDR3: CASSPFPGTGSGANVLTF
size: many; D: .; length: 15; J: TRBJ1-6; V: TRBV30; DNA: TGTGCCTGGAGGCGGTGGAGGAGTACAGGTTCACCCCTCCACTTT; CDR3: CAWRRWRSTGSPLHF
size: many; D: .; length: 16; J: TRBJ2-1; V: TRBV27; DNA: TGTGCCAGCAGTTCCATTTCCTTGGGCTCCTACAATGAGCAGTTCTTC; CDR3: CASSSISLGSYNEQFF
size: many; D: TRBD1; length: 15; J: TRBJ1-5; V: TRBV28; DNA: TGTGCCAGCAGTACCTACAGGGGGCCAAATCAGCCCCAGCATTTT; CDR3: CASSTYRGPNQPQHF
size: many; D: .; length: 15; J: TRBJ2-1; V: TRBV5-1; DNA: TGCGCCAGCAGCTTGGAGGCAGGGGGGGACAATGAGCAGTTCTTC; CDR3: CASSLEAGGDNEQFF
size: .; D: .; length: 18; J: TRBJ2-5; V: TRBV20-1; DNA: TGCAGTGCTTTCTATACCCAACGCCGGCTCGGGGAACAAGAGACCCAGTACTTC; CDR3: CSAFYTQRRLGEQETQYF
size: many; D: .; length: 15; J: TRBJ1-6; V: TRBV6-1; DNA: TGTGCCAGCAGTAACCTACAGGGATTTGGTTCACCCCTCCACTTT; CDR3: CASSNLQGFGSPLHF
size: many; D: TRBD2; length: 16; J: TRBJ2-5; V: TRBV9; DNA: TGTGCCAGCAGCGTCGAGGCGGGAGGGCCACCGGAGACCCAGTACTTC; CDR3: CASSVEAGGPPETQYF
size: many; D: .; length: 15; J: TRBJ1-2; V: TRBV5-1; DNA: TGCGCCAGCAGCTCGGGCGGGGGATCCCTCGATGGCTACACCTTC; CDR3: CASSSGGGSLDGYTF
size: few; D: .; length: 14; J: TRBJ1-2; V: TRBV5-1; DNA: TGCGCCAGCTCCCCCTTGGGGGCTGACTATGGCTACACCTTC; CDR3: CASSPLGADYGYTF
size: many; D: .; length: 13; J: TRBJ2-5; V: TRBV30; DNA: TGTGCCTGGAGTGTACGGCACAAAGAGACCCAGTACTTC; CDR3: CAWSVRHKETQYF
size: few; D: .; length: 15; J: TRBJ1-1; V: TRBV5-1; DNA: TGCGCCAGCAGCTCAAGTCCAGTCTCTAACACTGAAGCTTTCTTT; CDR3: CASSSSPVSNTEAFF
size: many; D: .; length: 17; J: TRBJ2-6; V: TRBV28; DNA: TGTGCCAGCAGACAACCGGGACGGGGCTCTGGGGCCAACGTCCTGACTTTC; CDR3: CASRQPGRGSGANVLTF
size: .; D: .; length: 16; J: TRBJ1-1; V: TRBV19; DNA: TGTGCCAGTCTAAGTTGGGCAGAGGGGTTAAGGTCTGAAGCTTTCTTT; CDR3: CASLSWAEGLRSEAFF
size: many; D: .; length: 16; J: TRBJ2-1; V: TRBV11-2; DNA: TGTGCCAGAAGGGGGAGTGGGGGCCTCTCCTACAATGAGCAGTTCTTC; CDR3: CARRGSGGLSYNEQFF
size: .; D: .; length: 13; J: TRBJ1-1; V: TRBV5-1; DNA: TGCGCCAGCAGGTTATCAGGAGGCACTGAAGCTTTCTTT; CDR3: CASRLSGGTEAFF
size: many; D: TRBD1; length: 15; J: TRBJ2-5; V: TRBV28; DNA: TGTGCCAGCACCGGGACAGGGGGTAGGGAAGAGACCCAGTACTTC; CDR3: CASTGTGGREETQYF
size: few; D: TRBD1; length: 16; J: TRBJ1-5; V: TRBV27; DNA: TGTGCCAGCAGTTTAAGAGGGGGCCCTGGCAATCAGCCCCAGCATTTT; CDR3: CASSLRGGPGNQPQHF
size: many; D: TRBD1; length: 13; J: TRBJ1-2; V: TRBV2; DNA: TGTGCCAGCAGTGTGGGACAGGGTTATGGCTACACCTTC; CDR3: CASSVGQGYGYTF
size: many; D: .; length: 17; J: TRBJ2-6; V: TRBV10-3; DNA: TGTGCCATCAGTGCTAGTCGCGGGTCCTCTGGGGCCAACGTCCTGACTTTC; CDR3: CAISASRGSSGANVLTF
size: many; D: .; length: 13; J: TRBJ2-5; V: TRBV9; DNA: TGTGCCAGCAGCGGCCGGGACGGAGAGACCCAGTACTTC; CDR3: CASSGRDGETQYF
size: few; D: .; length: 10; J: TRBJ2-7; V: TRBV2; DNA: TGTGCCAGCCGTCTCACCGAGCAGTACTTC; CDR3: CASRLTEQYF
size: many; D: .; length: 12; J: TRBJ2-7; V: TRBV10-3; DNA: TGTGCCCCGGCCGGACTCTATTACGAGCAGTACTTC; CDR3: CAPAGLYYEQYF
size: many; D: .; length: 13; J: TRBJ1-1; V: TRBV12-3/TRBV12-4; DNA: TGTGCCAGCAGTTGGTCAACGGGCACTGAAGCTTTCTTT; CDR3: CASSWSTGTEAFF
size: many; D: .; length: 13; J: TRBJ1-1; V: TRBV6-1; DNA: TGTGCCAGCAACGGGGTTTCGGCCACTGAAGCTTTCTTT; CDR3: CASNGVSATEAFF
size: .; D: TRBD2; length: 14; J: TRBJ2-7; V: TRBV12-3/TRBV12-4; DNA: TGTGCCAGCAGTTCTACGGGACTAGCAGCCGAGCAGTACTTC; CDR3: CASSSTGLAAEQYF
size: many; D: TRBD1; length: 18; J: TRBJ1-5; V: TRBV2; DNA: TGTGCCAGCAGTATGGTCCGGGACAGGTCGTTCCGCAATCAGCCCCAGCATTTT; CDR3: CASSMVRDRSFRNQPQHF
size: many; D: .; length: 14; J: TRBJ2-5; V: TRBV6-2/TRBV6-3; DNA: TGTGCCAGCAGTTTTATACCCCAAGGAGAGACCCAGTACTTC; CDR3: CASSFIPQGETQYF